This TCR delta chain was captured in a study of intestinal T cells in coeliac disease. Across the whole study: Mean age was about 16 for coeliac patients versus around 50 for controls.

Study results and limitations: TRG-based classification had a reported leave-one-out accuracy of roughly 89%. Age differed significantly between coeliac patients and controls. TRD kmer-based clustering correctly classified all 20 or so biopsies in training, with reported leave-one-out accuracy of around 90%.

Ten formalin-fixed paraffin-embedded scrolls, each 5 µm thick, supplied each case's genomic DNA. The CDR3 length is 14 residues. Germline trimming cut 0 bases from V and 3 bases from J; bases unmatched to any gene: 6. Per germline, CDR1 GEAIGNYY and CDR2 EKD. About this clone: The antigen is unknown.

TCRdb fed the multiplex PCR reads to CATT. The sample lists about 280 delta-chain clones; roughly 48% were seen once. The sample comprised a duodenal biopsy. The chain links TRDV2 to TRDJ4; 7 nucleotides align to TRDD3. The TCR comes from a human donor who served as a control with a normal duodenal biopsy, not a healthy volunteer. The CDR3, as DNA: TGTGCCTGTGACACCCTTGGGGGAGTAGGACCCCTGATCTTT. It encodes CACDTLGGVGPLIF.